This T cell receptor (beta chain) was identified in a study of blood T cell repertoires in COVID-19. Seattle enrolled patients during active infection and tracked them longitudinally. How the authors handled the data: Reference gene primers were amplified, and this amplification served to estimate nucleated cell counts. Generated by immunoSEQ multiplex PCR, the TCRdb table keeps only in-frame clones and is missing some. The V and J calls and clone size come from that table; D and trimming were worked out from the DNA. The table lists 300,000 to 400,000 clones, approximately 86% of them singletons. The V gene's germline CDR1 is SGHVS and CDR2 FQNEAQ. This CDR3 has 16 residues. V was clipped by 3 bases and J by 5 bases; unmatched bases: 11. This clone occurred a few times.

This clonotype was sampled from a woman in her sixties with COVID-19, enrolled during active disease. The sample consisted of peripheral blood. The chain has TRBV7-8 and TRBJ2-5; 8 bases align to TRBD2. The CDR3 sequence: CASSFLYGGAVETQYF. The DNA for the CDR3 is TGTGCCAGCAGCTTTCTTTACGGGGGGGCCGTGGAGACCCAGTACTTC.